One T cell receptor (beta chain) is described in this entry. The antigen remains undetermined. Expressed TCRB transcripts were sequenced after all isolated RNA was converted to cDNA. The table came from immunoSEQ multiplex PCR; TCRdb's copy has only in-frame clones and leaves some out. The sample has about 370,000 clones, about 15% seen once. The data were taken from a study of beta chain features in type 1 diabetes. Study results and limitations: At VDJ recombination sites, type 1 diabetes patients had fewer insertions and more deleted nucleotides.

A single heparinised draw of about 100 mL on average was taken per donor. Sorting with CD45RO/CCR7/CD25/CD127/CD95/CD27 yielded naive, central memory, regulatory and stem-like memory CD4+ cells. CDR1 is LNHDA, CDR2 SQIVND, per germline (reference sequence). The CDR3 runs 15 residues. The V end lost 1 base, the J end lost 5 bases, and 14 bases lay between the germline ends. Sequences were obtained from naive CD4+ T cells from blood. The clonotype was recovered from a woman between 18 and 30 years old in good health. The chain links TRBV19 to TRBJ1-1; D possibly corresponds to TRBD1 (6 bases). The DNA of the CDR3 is TGTGCCAGTAGTATAGGTAACAGGGAGCGGACTGAAGCTTTCTTT. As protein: CASSIGNRERTEAFF. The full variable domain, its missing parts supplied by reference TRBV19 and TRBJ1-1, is DGGITQSPKYLFRKEGQNVTLSCEQNLNHDAMYWYRQDPGQGLRLIYYSQIVNDFQKGDIAEGYSVSREKKESFPLTVTSAQKNPTAFYLCASSIGNRERTEAFFGQGTRLTVV.